This T cell receptor (beta chain) stems from a study of T cell responses to AZD1222 COVID-19 vaccine. The wider study: Combined were second doses at about 4 or about 12 weeks. The study's findings and limits: Donors were mostly white British, more females; clonal diversity possibly underestimated. Two doses of AZD1222 preceded a rise in Spike-specific TCR breadth and depth.

Clones were read by immunoSEQ multiplex PCR, and TCRdb kept only the in-frame ones, dropping some. The sample contains about 120,000 clones, about 87% of which appear only once. This clone was observed a single time. Antigen: not known. This clonotype originated in an adult in good health. The source material was peripheral blood, sampled on day 0 of AZD1222 vaccination.

CDR3 loop: CASSLGINSNQPQHF. In DNA form, the CDR3 reads TGCGCCAGCAGCTTGGGAATTAATAGCAATCAGCCCCAGCATTTT. The rearrangement joins TRBV5-1 to TRBJ1-5; no clear D. The CDR3 is made up of 15 amino acids. Deletions cut 0 bases from V and 0 bases from J, with 7 bases between. Per the germline V gene, CDR1 is SGHRS and CDR2 is YFSETQ.